Below are 21 T cell receptor beta chains sequenced from a single sample in a study of control samples from healthy donors and cancer patients (dated by TCRdb to 2018 to 2020). The protocol used for the library was the immunoSEQ multiplex PCR assay. What TCRdb holds here is the immuneACCESS table cut down to in-frame rearrangements. Part of the clones is not present; checked against another copy, under half of the missing clones reflect an unresolved V gene, and the others are unexplained. The sample table lists approximately 140,000 clones, 91% of them with a count of one. The ten largest clones add up to approximately 7% of the sample. Sequencing was done on a sample of blood. These receptors were taken from a young man in good health.

The chain is built from TRBV15 and TRBJ2-7; D might be TRBD1 (6 bases). V lost 0 bases to trimming and J lost 5 bases, with 14 bases between them. This CDR3 has 15 residues. Germline loops: CDR1 LNHNV, CDR2 YYDKDF (reference sequence). This CDR3 is CATSRDLQGPHEQYF. The CDR3 nucleotides read TGTGCCACCAGCAGAGATTTGCAGGGGCCCCACGAGCAGTACTTC.

The rearrangement joins TRBV6-6 to TRBJ1-3, with D uncertain. With 6 bases removed from V and 5 bases from J, the gap between germline ends came to 5 bases. Per germline, CDR1 MNHNY and CDR2 SVGAGI (reference sequence). The CDR3 covers 11 residues. CDR3 in DNA: TGTGCCAGCAGGGGGAGAAACACCATATATTTT. Its translation is CASRGRNTIYF.

The V and J genes are TRBV18 and TRBJ1-2; D gene unclear. CDR1 and CDR2 (germline): KGHSH, LQKENI. The CDR3 sequence is 11 residues long. Trimming left V 3 bases short and J 8 bases short, with 7 bases between. Here the CDR3 reads CASSPLEGYTF. The CDR3 DNA reads TGTGCCAGCTCACCGTTGGAAGGCTACACCTTC. Filled out from reference TRBV18 and TRBJ1-2, the complete variable domain reads NAGVMQNPRHLVRRRGQEARLRCSPMKGHSHVYWYRQLPEEGLKFMVYLQKENIIDESGMPKERFSAEFPKEGPSILRIQQVVRGDSAAYFCASSPLEGYTFGSGTRLTVV.

The count of this clone is one. V gene TRBV19 combines with J gene TRBJ1-3; D remains unclear. Between the trimmed V and J ends, which lost 4 bases and 0 bases, there was a span of 19 bases. From germline, CDR1 is LNHDA and CDR2 SQIVND (reference sequence). This CDR3 contains 18 residues. The CDR3 loop reads CASSRDIQAASSGNTIYF. CDR3 nucleotide sequence: TGTGCCAGTAGTAGGGATATCCAGGCCGCGAGCTCTGGAAACACCATATATTTT.

This clone was found once. An end of the junction does not agree with germline; a read error may underlie this. This sequence joins TRBV7-2 and TRBJ1-2; possible D gene TRBD1, 6 bases. The germline V gene encodes CDR1 SGHTA and CDR2 FQGNSA. The CDR3 has 13 residues. CDR3 protein: CASSLAGVRGYTF. As DNA, the CDR3 is TGTGCCAGCAGCCTAGCAGGGGTCAGAGGCTACACCTTC. The whole variable domain, remainder taken from reference TRBV7-2 and TRBJ1-2, is GAGVSQSPSNKVTEKGKDVELRCDPISGHTALYWYRQSLGQGLEFLIYFQGNSAPDKSGLPSDRFSAERTGGSVSTLTIQRTQQEDSAVYLCASSLAGVRGYTFGSGTRLTVV.

The gene calls are TRBV4-2 and TRBJ1-5; weak D call: TRBD1 (5 bases). The V and J ends lost 0 bases and 3 bases respectively, with 9 bases between them. The CDR3 has 15 residues. Germline V gene lookup returns CDR1 LGHNA and CDR2 YNFKEQ. The CDR3 DNA follows: TGTGCCAGCAGCCAAGAACCCGGACACAATCAGCCCCAGCATTTT. Protein sequence: CASSQEPGHNQPQHF.

Of note for this clone: One end of the junction is discordant with germline, which a read error may explain. The CDR3 sequence: CAGSLALLGNQPQHF. CDR3 sequence (DNA): TGTGCCGGCAGCTTGGCGTTATTGGGGAATCAGCCCCAGCATTTT. The chain combines TRBV7-2 with TRBJ1-5, with no clear D. CDR3 size: 15 residues. CDR1 and CDR2 (germline): SGHTA, FQGNSA.

The chain links TRBV9 to TRBJ1-2; 7 bases agree with TRBD1. The CDR3 runs 14 residues. V lost 5 bases to trimming and J lost 4 bases; unmatched junction nucleotides: 8. Germline V lookup: CDR1 SGDLS, CDR2 YYNGEE. The CDR3 sequence: CASSPTDRSYGYTF. The CDR3 DNA is TGTGCCAGCAGTCCGACGGACAGGTCCTATGGCTACACCTTC.

The chain links TRBV5-6 to TRBJ2-7; D gene uncertain. The CDR3 sequence is 11 residues long. V was pared by 1 base and J by 6 bases, with 5 bases between. Germline CDR1 SGHDT, CDR2 YYEEEE. The CDR3 loop reads CASSLSLEQYF. The CDR3 nucleotides read TGTGCCAGCAGCTTGTCACTCGAGCAGTACTTC. The whole variable domain, remainder taken from reference TRBV5-6 and TRBJ2-7, is DAGVTQSPTHLIKTRGQQVTLRCSPKSGHDTVSWYQQALGQGPQFIFQYYEEEERQRGNFPDRFSGHQFPNYSSELNVNALLLGDSALYLCASSLSLEQYFGPGTRLTVT.

This sequence joins TRBV4-1 and TRBJ2-6; D not certain. The CDR3 is 18 residues long. V lost 0 bases, J lost 0 bases, and 12 bases lay in between. Germline V gene data show CDR1 as MGHRA and CDR2 as YSYEKL. The CDR3 sequence: CASSQDIGPLSGANVLTF. In DNA, the CDR3 is TGCGCCAGCAGCCAAGATATTGGTCCCCTCTCTGGGGCCAACGTCCTGACTTTC.

The CDR3 loop is CASSHPGQGRNTIYF. As DNA, the CDR3 is TGCGCCAGCAGCCACCCGGGACAGGGTAGAAACACCATATATTTT. The gene calls are TRBV4-1 and TRBJ1-3; 9 bases line up with TRBD1. V shed 3 bases, J shed 5 bases, and the junction held 5 bases outside the gene matches. The CDR3 extends over 15 amino acids. Germline values: CDR1 MGHRA, CDR2 YSYEKL.

This chain joins TRBV13 and TRBJ2-3; 9 bases map to TRBD2. The CDR3 spans 16 residues. J lost 2 bases, V lost 4 bases, and 7 bases had no gene match. The germline gives CDR1 PRHDT, CDR2 FYEKMQ (reference sequence). DNA for the CDR3: TGTGCCAGCAGCTACTTAGCGGGGGCCTTCACAGATACGCAGTATTTT. Encoded protein: CASSYLAGAFTDTQYF.

CDR3 sequence reads: CASSYSRQQETQYF. CDR3 nucleotide sequence: TGTGCCAGCAGTTACTCGAGACAGCAAGAGACCCAGTACTTC. The chain employs TRBV6-5 and TRBJ2-5; D may be TRBD1 (5 bases). The CDR3 is made up of 14 amino acids. Germline V gives CDR1 MNHEY, CDR2 SVGAGI. Trimming cost V 0 bases and J 2 bases, with 7 bases left between them.

The CDR3 nucleotides are TGTGCCAGCAGCCAATTTAAGGACTCTAACTATGGCTACACCTTC. Amino acid sequence: CASSQFKDSNYGYTF. V usage is TRBV16 and J usage is TRBJ1-2; D is unclear. Trimming took off 1 base at V and 0 bases at J, with 9 bases between the two ends. This CDR3 comprises 15 residues. CDR1 is KGHSY and CDR2 is FQNENV in the germline V gene.

The chain uses TRBV5-1 and TRBJ2-5, with 9 bases aligning to TRBD1. This CDR3 is 16 amino acids long. J was trimmed by 5 bases and V by 2 bases; bases with no gene match: 10. The V gene's germline CDR1 is SGHRS and CDR2 YFSETQ. CDR3 sequence: CASSLLGTGLQETQYF. The CDR3 coding sequence is TGCGCCAGCAGCTTATTGGGGACAGGGTTGCAGGAGACCCAGTACTTC.

The chain recombines TRBV4-3 with TRBJ1-2; a possible D gene is TRBD1 (6 bases). From germline, CDR1 is LGHNA and CDR2 YSLEER. V gave up 0 bases and J gave up 4 bases, with 24 bases separating them. The CDR3 runs 19 residues. The CDR3 loop is CASSQEIGDMGRQIYGYTF. CDR3 DNA: TGCGCCAGCAGCCAAGAGATCGGGGACATGGGTAGACAAATCTATGGCTACACCTTC.

This sequence joins TRBV6-2 or TRBV6-3 and TRBJ1-1; TRBD1 agrees at 8 bases. CDR3 size: 15 residues. Trimming at V came to 5 bases and at J to 3 bases, leaving 8 bases not matched to a gene. Germline CDR1 MNHEY, CDR2 SVGEGT. The CDR3 here is CASSPRQGWDTEAFF. In nucleotides, the CDR3 is TGTGCCAGCAGTCCCCGACAGGGGTGGGACACTGAAGCTTTCTTT.

The rearrangement joins TRBV5-1 to TRBJ2-3; tentatively, D is TRBD1 (5 bases). With 2 bases removed from V and 0 bases from J, the gap between germline ends came to 10 bases. This CDR3 is 15 amino acids long. Germline V CDR1 and CDR2: SGHRS, YFSETQ. This chain's CDR3 is CASSLWGSSTDTQYF. CDR3 in DNA: TGCGCCAGCAGCTTATGGGGCTCTAGCACAGATACGCAGTATTTT.

The J gene is TRBJ1-5, the V gene TRBV4-3; possibly TRBD1 for D (6 bases). The length of the CDR3 is 15 residues. Per the germline V gene, CDR1 is LGHNA and CDR2 is YSLEER. V was clipped by 1 base and J by 2 bases, with 9 bases between them. The chain's CDR3 is CASSQVYRGNQPQHF. The CDR3 nucleotides are TGCGCCAGCAGCCAAGTTTACAGGGGCAATCAGCCCCAGCATTTT.

The chain links TRBV4-2 to TRBJ1-5; TRBD1 is a possible D gene (5 bases). The V end was cut by 0 bases, the J end by 0 bases, with 12 bases between. Germline CDR1 and CDR2: LGHNA and YNFKEQ. The CDR3 sequence is 17 residues long. CDR3 loop: CASSQEGGAASNQPQHF. CDR3 nucleotides: TGTGCCAGCAGCCAAGAGGGCGGGGCGGCTAGCAATCAGCCCCAGCATTTT.

The chain combines TRBV2 with TRBJ1-1, with D maybe TRBD1 (5 bases). The V and J ends lost 7 bases and 5 bases respectively, with 14 bases between them. Germline V gene sequence: CDR1 SNHLY, CDR2 FYNNEI. The CDR3 has 13 amino acids. The CDR3 DNA reads TGTGCCAGCAAGGGGCAGGTCGGGACTGAAGCTTTCTTT. Its protein product is CASKGQVGTEAFF. The complete variable domain, with remaining parts taken from reference TRBV2 and TRBJ1-1, reads EPEVTQTPSHQVTQMGQEVILRCVPISNHLYFYWYRQILGQKVEFLVSFYNNEISEKSEIFDDQFSVERPDGSNFTLKIRSTKLEDSAMYFCASKGQVGTEAFFGQGTRLTVV.